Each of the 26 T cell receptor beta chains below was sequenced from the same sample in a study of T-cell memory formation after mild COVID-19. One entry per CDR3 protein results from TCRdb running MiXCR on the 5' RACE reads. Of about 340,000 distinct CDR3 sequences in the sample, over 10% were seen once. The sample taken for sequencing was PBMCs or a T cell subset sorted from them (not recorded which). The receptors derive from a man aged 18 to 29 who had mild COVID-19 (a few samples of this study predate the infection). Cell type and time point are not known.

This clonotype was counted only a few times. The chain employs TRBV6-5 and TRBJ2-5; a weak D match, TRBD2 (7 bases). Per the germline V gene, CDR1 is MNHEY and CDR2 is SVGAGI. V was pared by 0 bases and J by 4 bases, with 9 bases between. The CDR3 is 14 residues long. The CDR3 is CASSYSGGRETQYF. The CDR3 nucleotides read TGTGCCAGCAGTTACTCGGGGGGGCGAGAGACCCAGTACTTC.

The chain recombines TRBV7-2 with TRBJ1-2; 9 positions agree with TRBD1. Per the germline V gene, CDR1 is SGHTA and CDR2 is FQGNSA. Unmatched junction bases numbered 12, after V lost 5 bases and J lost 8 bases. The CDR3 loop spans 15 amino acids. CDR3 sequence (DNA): TGTGCCAGCAGCCCAGGCCGGGACAGGGTCTTCGGCTACACCTTC. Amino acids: CASSPGRDRVFGYTF.

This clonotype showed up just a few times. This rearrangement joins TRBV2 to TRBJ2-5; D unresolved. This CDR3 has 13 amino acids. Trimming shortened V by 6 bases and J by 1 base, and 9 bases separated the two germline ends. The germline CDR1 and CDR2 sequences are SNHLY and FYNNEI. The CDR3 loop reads CASSGQRQETQYF. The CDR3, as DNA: TGTGCCAGCAGCGGTCAACGCCAAGAGACCCAGTACTTC. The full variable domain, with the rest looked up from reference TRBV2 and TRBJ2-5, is EPEVTQTPSHQVTQMGQEVILRCVPISNHLYFYWYRQILGQKVEFLVSFYNNEISEKSEIFDDQFSVERPDGSNFTLKIRSTKLEDSAMYFCASSGQRQETQYFGPGTRLLVL.

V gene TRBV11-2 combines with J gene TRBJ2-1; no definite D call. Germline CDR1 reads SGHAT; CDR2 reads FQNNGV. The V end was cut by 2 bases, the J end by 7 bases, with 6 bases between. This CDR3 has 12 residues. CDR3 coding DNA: TGTGCCAGCAGCTTAATAGATAATGAGCAGTTCTTC. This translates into CASSLIDNEQFF.

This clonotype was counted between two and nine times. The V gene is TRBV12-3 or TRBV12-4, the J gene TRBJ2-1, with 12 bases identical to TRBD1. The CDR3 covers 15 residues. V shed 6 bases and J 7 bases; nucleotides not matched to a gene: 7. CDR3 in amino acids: CASRARDRGQNEQFF. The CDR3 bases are TGTGCCAGCAGAGCCCGGGACAGGGGGCAGAATGAGCAGTTCTTC.

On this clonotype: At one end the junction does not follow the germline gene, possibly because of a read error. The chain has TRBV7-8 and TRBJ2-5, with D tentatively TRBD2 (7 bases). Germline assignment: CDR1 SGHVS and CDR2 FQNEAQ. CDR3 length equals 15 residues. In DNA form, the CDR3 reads TGTGCCAGCAGCCATTGGCGGGGGCTACAGGAGACCCTGTACTTC. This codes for CASSHWRGLQETLYF.

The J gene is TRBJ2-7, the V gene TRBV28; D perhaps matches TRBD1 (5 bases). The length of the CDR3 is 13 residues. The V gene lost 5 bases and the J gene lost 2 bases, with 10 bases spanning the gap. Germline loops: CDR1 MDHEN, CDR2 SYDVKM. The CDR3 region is CASSADSPYEQYV. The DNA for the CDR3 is TGTGCCAGCAGTGCTGACAGCCCCTACGAGCAGTACGTC.

The CDR3 nucleotides are TGCGCCAGCAGCCAGGGACAGGGACGGAACACTGAAGCTTTCTTT. Translated: CASSQGQGRNTEAFF. The rearrangement links TRBV4-1 to TRBJ1-1, with 9 bases aligning to TRBD1. Germline V gene data show CDR1 as MGHRA and CDR2 as YSYEKL. Trimming took 3 bases from V and 1 from J; bases not matched to a gene: 3. The CDR3 length is 15 residues.

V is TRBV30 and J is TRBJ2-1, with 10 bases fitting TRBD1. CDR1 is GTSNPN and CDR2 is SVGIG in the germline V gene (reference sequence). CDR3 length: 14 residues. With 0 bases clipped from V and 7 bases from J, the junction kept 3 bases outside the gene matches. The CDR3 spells CAWSVGQGWNEQFF. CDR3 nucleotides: TGTGCCTGGAGTGTGGGACAGGGGTGGAATGAGCAGTTCTTC.

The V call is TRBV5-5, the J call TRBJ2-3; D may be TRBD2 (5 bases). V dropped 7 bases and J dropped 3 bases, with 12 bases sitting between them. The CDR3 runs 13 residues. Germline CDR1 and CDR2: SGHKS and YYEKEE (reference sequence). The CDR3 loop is CASLGGWTDTQYF. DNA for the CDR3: TGTGCCAGCCTGGGCGGGTGGACAGATACGCAGTATTTT. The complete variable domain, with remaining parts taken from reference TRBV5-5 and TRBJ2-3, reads DAGVTQSPTHLIKTRGQQVTLRCSPISGHKSVSWYQQVLGQGPQFIFQYYEKEERGRGNFPDRFSARQFPNYSSELNVNALLLGDSALYLCASLGGWTDTQYFGPGTRLTVL.

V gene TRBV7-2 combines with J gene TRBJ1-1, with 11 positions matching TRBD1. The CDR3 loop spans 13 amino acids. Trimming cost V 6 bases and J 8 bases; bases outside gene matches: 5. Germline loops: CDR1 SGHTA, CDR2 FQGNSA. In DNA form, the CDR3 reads TGTGCCAGCAGGTCCGGGACAGGGGGAGAAGCTTTCTTT. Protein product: CASRSGTGGEAFF.

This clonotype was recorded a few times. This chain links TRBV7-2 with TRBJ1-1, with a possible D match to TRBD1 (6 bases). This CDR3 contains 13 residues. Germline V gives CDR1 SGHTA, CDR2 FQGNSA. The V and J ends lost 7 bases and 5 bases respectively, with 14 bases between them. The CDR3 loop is CASIGGRITEAFF. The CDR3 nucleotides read TGTGCCAGCATCGGGGGCAGAATTACTGAAGCTTTCTTT.

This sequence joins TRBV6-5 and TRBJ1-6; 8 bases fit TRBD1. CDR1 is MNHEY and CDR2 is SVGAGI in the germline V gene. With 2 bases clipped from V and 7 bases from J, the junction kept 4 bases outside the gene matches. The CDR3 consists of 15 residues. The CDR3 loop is CASSYLTGVNSPLHF. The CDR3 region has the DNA TGTGCCAGCAGTTACCTGACAGGGGTAAATTCACCCCTCCACTTT.

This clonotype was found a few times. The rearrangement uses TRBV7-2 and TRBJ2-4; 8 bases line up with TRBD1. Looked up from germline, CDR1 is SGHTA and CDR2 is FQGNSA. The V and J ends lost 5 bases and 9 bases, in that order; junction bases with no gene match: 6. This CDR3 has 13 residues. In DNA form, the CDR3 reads TGTGCCAGCAGCACCGGACAGGGTCGCATTCAGTACTTC. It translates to CASSTGQGRIQYF.

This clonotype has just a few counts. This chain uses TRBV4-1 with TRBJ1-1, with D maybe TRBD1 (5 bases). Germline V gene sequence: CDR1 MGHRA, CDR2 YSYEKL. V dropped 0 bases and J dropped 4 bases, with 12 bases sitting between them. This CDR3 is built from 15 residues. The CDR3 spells CASSQDPGSGTEAFF. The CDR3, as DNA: TGCGCCAGCAGCCAAGATCCAGGGTCCGGCACTGAAGCTTTCTTT.

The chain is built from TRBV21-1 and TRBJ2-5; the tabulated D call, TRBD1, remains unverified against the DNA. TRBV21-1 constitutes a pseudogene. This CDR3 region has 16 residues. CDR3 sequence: CASSKKGGDGQETQYF. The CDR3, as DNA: TGTGCCAGCAGCAAAAAGGGGGGGGACGGACAAGAGACCCAGTACTTC.

CDR3 region: CASSLVSHPRDTQYF. The CDR3 bases are TGTGCCAGCAGCTTAGTTTCCCACCCTCGGGATACGCAGTATTTT. The chain links TRBV11-2 to TRBJ2-3; D is unresolved. The CDR3 is 15 residues long. Trimming stripped 1 base from V and 6 bases from J, with 14 bases between. CDR1 is SGHAT and CDR2 is FQNNGV in the germline V gene.

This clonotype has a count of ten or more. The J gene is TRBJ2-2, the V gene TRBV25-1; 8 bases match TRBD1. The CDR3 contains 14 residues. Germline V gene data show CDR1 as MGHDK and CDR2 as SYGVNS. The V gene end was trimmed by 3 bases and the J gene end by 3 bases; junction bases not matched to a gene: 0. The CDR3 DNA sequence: TGTGCCAGCAGTGACAGGGGGCACACCGGGGAGCTGTTTTTT. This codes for CASSDRGHTGELFF.

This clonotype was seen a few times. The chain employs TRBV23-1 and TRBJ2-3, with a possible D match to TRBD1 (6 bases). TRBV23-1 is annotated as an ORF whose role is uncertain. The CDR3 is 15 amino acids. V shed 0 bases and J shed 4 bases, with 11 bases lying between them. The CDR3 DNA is TGCGCCAGCAGTCAATCCTGGACAGAAGCAGATACGCAGTATTTT. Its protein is CASSQSWTEADTQYF.

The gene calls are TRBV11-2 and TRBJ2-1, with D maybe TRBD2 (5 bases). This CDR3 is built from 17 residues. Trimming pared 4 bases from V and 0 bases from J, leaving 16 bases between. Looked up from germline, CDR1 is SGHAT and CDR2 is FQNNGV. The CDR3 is CASSSPTGVFSYNEQFF. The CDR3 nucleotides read TGTGCCAGCAGCTCCCCAACCGGGGTCTTCTCCTACAATGAGCAGTTCTTC.

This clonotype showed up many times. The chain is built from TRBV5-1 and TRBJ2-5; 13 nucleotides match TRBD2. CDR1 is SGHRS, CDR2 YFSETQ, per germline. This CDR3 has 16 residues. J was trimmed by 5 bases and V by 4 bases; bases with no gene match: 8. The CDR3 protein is CASSPTSGGPQETQYF. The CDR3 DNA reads TGCGCCAGCAGCCCGACTAGCGGGGGGCCGCAGGAGACCCAGTACTTC.

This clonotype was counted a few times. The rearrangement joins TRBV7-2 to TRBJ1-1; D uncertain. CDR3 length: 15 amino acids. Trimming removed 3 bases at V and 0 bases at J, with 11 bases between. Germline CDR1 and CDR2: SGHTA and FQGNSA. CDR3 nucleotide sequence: TGTGCCAGCAGCTTCGACGTGACACTGAACACTGAAGCTTTCTTT. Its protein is CASSFDVTLNTEAFF. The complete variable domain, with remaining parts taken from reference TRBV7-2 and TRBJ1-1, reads GAGVSQSPSNKVTEKGKDVELRCDPISGHTALYWYRQSLGQGLEFLIYFQGNSAPDKSGLPSDRFSAERTGGSVSTLTIQRTQQEDSAVYLCASSFDVTLNTEAFFGQGTRLTVV.

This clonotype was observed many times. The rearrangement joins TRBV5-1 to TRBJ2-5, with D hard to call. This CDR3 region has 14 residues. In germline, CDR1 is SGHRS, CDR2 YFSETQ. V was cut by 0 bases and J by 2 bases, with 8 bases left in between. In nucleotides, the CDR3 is TGCGCCAGCAGCTTGGGCCAACGGCAAGAGACCCAGTACTTC. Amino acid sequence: CASSLGQRQETQYF. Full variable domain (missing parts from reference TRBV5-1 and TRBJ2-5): KAGVTQTPRYLIKTRGQQVTLSCSPISGHRSVSWYQQTPGQGLQFLFEYFSETQRNKGNFPGRFSGRQFSNSRSEMNVSTLELGDSALYLCASSLGQRQETQYFGPGTRLLVL.

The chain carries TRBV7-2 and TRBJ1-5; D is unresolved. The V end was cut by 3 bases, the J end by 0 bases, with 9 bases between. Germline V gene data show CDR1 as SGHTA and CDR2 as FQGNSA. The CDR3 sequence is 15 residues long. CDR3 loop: CASSFAANSNQPQHF. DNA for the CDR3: TGTGCCAGCAGCTTCGCTGCAAATAGCAATCAGCCCCAGCATTTT. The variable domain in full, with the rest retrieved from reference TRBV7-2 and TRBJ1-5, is GAGVSQSPSNKVTEKGKDVELRCDPISGHTALYWYRQSLGQGLEFLIYFQGNSAPDKSGLPSDRFSAERTGGSVSTLTIQRTQQEDSAVYLCASSFAANSNQPQHFGDGTRLSIL.

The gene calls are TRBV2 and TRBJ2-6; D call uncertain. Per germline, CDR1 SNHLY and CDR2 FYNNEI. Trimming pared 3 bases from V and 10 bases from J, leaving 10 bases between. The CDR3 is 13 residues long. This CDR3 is CASSDRGANVLTF. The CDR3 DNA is TGTGCCAGCAGTGATCGTGGAGCGAACGTCCTGACTTTC.

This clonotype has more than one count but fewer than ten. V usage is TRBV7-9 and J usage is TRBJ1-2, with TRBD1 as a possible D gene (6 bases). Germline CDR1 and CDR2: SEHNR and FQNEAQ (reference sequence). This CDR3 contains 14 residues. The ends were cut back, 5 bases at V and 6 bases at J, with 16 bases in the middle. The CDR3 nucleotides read TGTGCCAGCAGCCCCTGGGACACTTTTGATGGCTACACCTTC. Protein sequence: CASSPWDTFDGYTF.